These 18 T cell receptor beta chains share one sample of origin, sequenced in a study of cytomegalovirus exposure and HLA in healthy donors. In the PCR, 60 Vbeta and 13 Jbeta primers were used. The method was immunoSEQ multiplex PCR; TCRdb's version includes in-frame clones alone and lacks a portion of them. The sample lists roughly 120,000 clones; just under 75% were seen once. Sequencing input: PBMCs. These receptors all stem from a man between 60 and 75 years old in good health and CMV-seropositive.

The rearrangement links TRBV2 to TRBJ1-2; no reliable D call. Germline V gene sequence: CDR1 SNHLY, CDR2 FYNNEI. This CDR3 spans 13 amino acids. V gave up 3 bases and J gave up 5 bases, with 10 bases separating them. The CDR3 region has the DNA TGTGCCAGCAGTGAGGCGGAGCGATATGGCTACACCTTC. Amino acids: CASSEAERYGYTF.

V is TRBV5-4 and J is TRBJ1-2; the D is unclear. CDR3 size: 14 residues. Trimming removed 3 bases at V and 2 bases at J, with 11 bases between. Per the germline V gene, CDR1 is SGHNT and CDR2 is YYREEE (reference sequence). CDR3 in DNA: TGTGCCAGCAGCTCAAGGACTGCAAACTATGGCTACACCTTC. Amino acid sequence: CASSSRTANYGYTF.

This chain links TRBV7-8 with TRBJ2-5; perhaps TRBD2 as D (5 bases). The end of the DNA fits TRBJ2-7 better, so the J call may be wrong. There are 15 residues in the CDR3. Germline V CDR1 and CDR2: SGHVS, FQNEAQ. The DNA of the CDR3 is TGTGCCAGCAGCCCCGACCCCTCGGGAACCTACGAGCAGTACTTC. Translated: CASSPDPSGTYEQYF.

This chain uses TRBV19 with TRBJ1-3; D gene ambiguous. Trimming pared 6 bases from V and 0 bases from J, leaving 6 bases between. Germline CDR1 LNHDA, CDR2 SQIVND (reference sequence). The CDR3 is 13 amino acids. The CDR3 sequence is CASRRISGNTIYF. CDR3 coding DNA: TGTGCCAGTAGGAGAATCTCTGGAAACACCATATATTTT.

Written as DNA, the CDR3 is TGCAGCGTCCAACAGGGGGACGAGCAGTACTTC. It translates to CSVQQGDEQYF. The rearrangement links TRBV29-1 to TRBJ2-7, with TRBD1 matching over 8 bases. This CDR3 is built from 11 residues. Unmatched junction bases numbered 3, after V lost 6 bases and J lost 5 bases. Germline CDR1 and CDR2: SQVTM and ANQGSEA.

The V call is TRBV30, the J call TRBJ1-4; 7 nucleotides line up with TRBD1. From germline, CDR1 is GTSNPN and CDR2 SVGIG (reference sequence). Unmatched junction bases numbered 8, after V lost 5 bases and J lost 8 bases. The CDR3 has 13 residues. The CDR3 region has the DNA TGTGCCTGGGGAACAGGGGCAAGGGAAAAACTGTTTTTT. Translation gives CAWGTGAREKLFF.

The table lists this clone with a few counts. This chain joins TRBV5-1 and TRBJ2-2; D possibly corresponds to TRBD1 (5 bases). Trimming stripped 5 bases from V and 6 bases from J, with 14 bases between. The CDR3 has 14 residues. Germline-derived CDR1 and CDR2 are SGHRS and YFSETQ. The CDR3 coding sequence is TGCGCCAGCAGTTCGCAGGGCAGGGCCGGGGAGCTGTTTTTT. The encoded protein is CASSSQGRAGELFF.

This chain uses TRBV6-6 with TRBJ2-7; D may be TRBD1 (6 bases). This CDR3 region has 13 residues. Germline V lookup: CDR1 MNHNY, CDR2 SVGAGI (reference sequence). Trimming cost V 2 bases and J 5 bases, with 10 bases left between them. CDR3 sequence (DNA): TGTGCCAGCAGTTACGTGGGGGCCAACGAGCAGTACTTC. Protein sequence: CASSYVGANEQYF.

In this sample, this clone turned up a few times. This sequence joins TRBV7-9 and TRBJ1-5; D unresolved. Looked up from germline, CDR1 is SEHNR and CDR2 is FQNEAQ (reference sequence). The CDR3 is 12 amino acids. V gave up 5 bases and J gave up 9 bases, with 11 bases separating them. This CDR3 reads CASSLSSGPQHF. The CDR3, as DNA: TGTGCCAGCAGCCTTTCCTCGGGGCCCCAGCATTTT.

This clone was picked up a small number of times. This rearrangement joins TRBV6-5 to TRBJ1-1; TRBD1 matches 7 bases. The trim removed 0 bases at V and 5 bases at J, leaving 6 bases unmatched. Germline V gives CDR1 MNHEY, CDR2 SVGAGI. CDR3 length equals 15 residues. The chain's CDR3 is CASSYSGQDPTEAFF. The CDR3 DNA sequence: TGTGCCAGCAGTTACTCAGGACAGGATCCGACTGAAGCTTTCTTT.

This clone has only a few counts. The rearrangement links TRBV5-1 to TRBJ1-3, with D uncertain. The CDR3 length is 13 residues. Germline CDR1 reads SGHRS; CDR2 reads YFSETQ. Trimming took off 0 bases at V and 2 bases at J, with 3 bases between the two ends. The CDR3 sequence: CASSLAAGNTIYF. CDR3 sequence (DNA): TGCGCCAGCAGCTTGGCGGCTGGAAACACCATATATTTT.

The chain links TRBV19 to TRBJ2-7, with D tentatively TRBD2 (6 bases). Trimming stripped 7 bases from V and 0 bases from J, with 13 bases between. Germline V gene lookup returns CDR1 LNHDA and CDR2 SQIVND (reference sequence). This CDR3 contains 14 residues. The CDR3 coding sequence is TGTGCCAGTAAGACGGGGGTAAGCTCCTACGAGCAGTACTTC. Translating gives CASKTGVSSYEQYF. The whole variable domain, remainder taken from reference TRBV19 and TRBJ2-7, is DGGITQSPKYLFRKEGQNVTLSCEQNLNHDAMYWYRQDPGQGLRLIYYSQIVNDFQKGDIAEGYSVSREKKESFPLTVTSAQKNPTAFYLCASKTGVSSYEQYFGPGTRLTVT.

The rearrangement joins TRBV2 to TRBJ2-5, with D possibly being TRBD2 (5 bases). The V and J ends lost 5 bases and 1 base respectively, with 11 bases between them. Germline CDR1 SNHLY, CDR2 FYNNEI. CDR3 length equals 14 residues. In nucleotides, the CDR3 is TGTGCCAGCAGTCCTTGGACTGGCCAAGAGACCCAGTACTTC. It translates to CASSPWTGQETQYF.

V usage is TRBV4-1 and J usage is TRBJ2-3; 9 nucleotides line up with TRBD2. Trimming cost V 1 base and J 5 bases; bases outside gene matches: 10. This CDR3 is 17 amino acids long. The V gene's germline CDR1 is MGHRA and CDR2 YSYEKL. CDR3 residues: CASSQGIASGVGDTQYF. CDR3 coding DNA: TGCGCCAGCAGCCAAGGAATCGCTAGCGGGGTGGGAGATACGCAGTATTTT.

V and J are TRBV5-1 and TRBJ2-1, with a possible D match to TRBD2 (6 bases). The CDR3 loop spans 15 amino acids. V was shortened by 2 bases and J by 2 bases, with 11 bases between the two germline ends. Germline CDR1 and CDR2: SGHRS and YFSETQ. The chain's CDR3 is CASSLWRGPYNEQFF. Here the CDR3 DNA reads TGCGCCAGCAGCTTATGGAGGGGCCCCTACAATGAGCAGTTCTTC.

J is TRBJ2-7 and V is TRBV19; D remains unclear. Germline lookup yields CDR1 LNHDA and CDR2 SQIVND (reference sequence). V lost 3 bases, J lost 3 bases, and 6 bases lay in between. This CDR3 spans 12 amino acids. CDR3 nucleotide sequence: TGTGCCAGTAGTATTAACAGCTACGAGCAGTACTTC. It translates to CASSINSYEQYF.

The chain employs TRBV2 and TRBJ1-2; no definite D call. V was clipped by 5 bases and J by 5 bases, with 18 bases between them. The germline CDR1 and CDR2 sequences are SNHLY and FYNNEI. The CDR3 runs to 15 residues. CDR3 sequence reads: CASSQLGPTGYGYTF. CDR3 DNA: TGTGCCAGCAGTCAACTAGGCCCGACGGGGTATGGCTACACCTTC.

V gene TRBV30 combines with J gene TRBJ2-2; 11 bases align to TRBD1. Germline lookup yields CDR1 GTSNPN and CDR2 SVGIG (reference sequence). The CDR3 has 17 residues. Trimming at V came to 1 base and at J to 5 bases, leaving 9 bases not matched to a gene. CDR3 DNA: TGTGCCTGGAGTGGTATTTGGACAGGGGGCCATACCGGGGAGCTGTTTTTT. Protein product: CAWSGIWTGGHTGELFF.